This T cell receptor beta chain originates from a study of blood T cell repertoires in COVID-19. With 5 bases clipped from V and 9 bases from J, the junction kept 8 bases outside the gene matches. This CDR3 has 15 amino acids. Germline V lookup: CDR1 SGHNT, CDR2 YENEEA. Donors were grouped by their self-reported clinical history. In the authors' methods: For nucleated cells, counts were estimated from reference gene primer amplification. Only in-frame clones appear in the TCRdb table, and some are missing; sequencing was by immunoSEQ multiplex PCR. The DNA gave D and trimming, while V, J and clone size come from that table. This table holds a few hundred thousand clones, 65% to 85% found once.

Specimen: PBMCs or T cells enriched from blood (not recorded which). The V and J genes are TRBV11-3 and TRBJ2-1, with 12 bases fitting TRBD2. This TCR was sampled from a man aged 50-60 years who had recovered from COVID-19. CDR3 sequence: CASSHRLAGEGEQFF. The CDR3 DNA sequence: TGTGCCAGCAGCCACCGACTAGCGGGAGAGGGTGAGCAGTTCTTC. The full variable domain, with the rest looked up from reference TRBV11-3 and TRBJ2-1, is EAGVVQSPRYKIIEKKQPVAFWCNPISGHNTLYWYLQNLGQGPELLIRYENEEAVDDSQLPKDRFSAERLKGVDSTLKIQPAELGDSAVYLCASSHRLAGEGEQFFGPGTRLTVL.